Only one count was recorded for the clone carrying this T cell receptor beta chain. The antigen is unknown. Per the germline V gene, CDR1 is SGHAT and CDR2 is FQNNGV. V was pared by 3 bases and J by 2 bases, with 7 bases between. The CDR3 is 13 amino acids. This sample is drawn from a study of pediatric ulcerative colitis. Points from the study as a whole: A couple of patients' blood samples yielded substantially fewer templates. Blood-rectal clonal overlap within each person was significantly higher in ulcerative colitis patients than controls.

The assay was run at survey level. The table came from immunoSEQ multiplex PCR; TCRdb's copy has only in-frame clones and leaves some out. The profile covers roughly 54,000 clones, with around 87% appearing a single time and about 1.5% taken by the ten largest. This receptor was identified in a boy younger than 18 who was a control in a study of pediatric ulcerative colitis. The chain employs TRBV11-2 and TRBJ1-1; no firm D call. The source material was blood. The CDR3, as DNA: TGTGCCAGCAGCTTCGGGCTAAACACTGAAGCTTTCTTT. Translation gives CASSFGLNTEAFF.